This T cell receptor (beta chain) was sequenced for a study of blood T cell repertoires in COVID-19. Looking at the study overall: The cDNA or gDNA used as material had been derived from T cells, B-cell-depleted T cells, or PBMCs.

Per the original methods: Counts of nucleated cells, estimated from reference gene primer amplification, were obtained. The assay was immunoSEQ multiplex PCR, and TCRdb's table has in-frame clones only and misses some. That table is the source of V, J and clone size, and D and trimming were worked out from the DNA. This table holds fewer than 300,000 clones, over 75% found once. Recruitment covered about two dozen US areas and drew participants whose ages spanned roughly 18 to 90 years. The origin of this receptor is a woman aged 25-40 years who had recovered from COVID-19. Sequenced: PBMCs or T cells enriched from blood (not recorded which).

DNA of the CDR3: TGTGCCAGCTCACCACAAGGACAGGGAGTTGGCTACACCTTC. This translates into CASSPQGQGVGYTF. This rearrangement joins TRBV18 to TRBJ1-2; 8 nucleotides match TRBD1. Germline CDR1 reads KGHSH; CDR2 reads LQKENI. The trim removed 1 base at V and 7 bases at J, leaving 5 bases unmatched. This CDR3 is built from 14 residues.